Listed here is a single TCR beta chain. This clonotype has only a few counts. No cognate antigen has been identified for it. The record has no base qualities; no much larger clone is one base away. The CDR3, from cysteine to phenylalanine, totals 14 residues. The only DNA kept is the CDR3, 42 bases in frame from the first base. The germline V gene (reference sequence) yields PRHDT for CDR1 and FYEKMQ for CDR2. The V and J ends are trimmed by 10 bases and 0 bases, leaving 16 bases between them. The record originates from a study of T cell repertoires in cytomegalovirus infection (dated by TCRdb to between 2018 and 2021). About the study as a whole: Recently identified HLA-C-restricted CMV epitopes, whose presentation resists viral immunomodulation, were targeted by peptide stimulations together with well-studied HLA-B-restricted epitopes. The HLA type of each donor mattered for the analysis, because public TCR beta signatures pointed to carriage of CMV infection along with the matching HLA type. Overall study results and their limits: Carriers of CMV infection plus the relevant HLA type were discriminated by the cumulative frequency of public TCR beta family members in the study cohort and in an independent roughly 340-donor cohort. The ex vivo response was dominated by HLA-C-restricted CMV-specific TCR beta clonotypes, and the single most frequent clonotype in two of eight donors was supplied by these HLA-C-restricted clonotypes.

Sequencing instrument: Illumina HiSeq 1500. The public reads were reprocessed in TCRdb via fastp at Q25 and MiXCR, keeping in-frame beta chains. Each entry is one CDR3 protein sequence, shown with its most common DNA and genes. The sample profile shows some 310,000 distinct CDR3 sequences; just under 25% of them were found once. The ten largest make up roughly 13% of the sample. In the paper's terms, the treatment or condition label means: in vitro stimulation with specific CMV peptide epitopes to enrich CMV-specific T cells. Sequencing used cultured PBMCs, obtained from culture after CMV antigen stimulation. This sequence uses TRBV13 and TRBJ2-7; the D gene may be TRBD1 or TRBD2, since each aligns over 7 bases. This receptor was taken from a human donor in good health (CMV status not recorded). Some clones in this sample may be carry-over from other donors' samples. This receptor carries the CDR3 CATQRGDSSYEQYF. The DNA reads TGTGCCACACAACGGGGGGACAGCTCCTACGAGCAGTACTTC.